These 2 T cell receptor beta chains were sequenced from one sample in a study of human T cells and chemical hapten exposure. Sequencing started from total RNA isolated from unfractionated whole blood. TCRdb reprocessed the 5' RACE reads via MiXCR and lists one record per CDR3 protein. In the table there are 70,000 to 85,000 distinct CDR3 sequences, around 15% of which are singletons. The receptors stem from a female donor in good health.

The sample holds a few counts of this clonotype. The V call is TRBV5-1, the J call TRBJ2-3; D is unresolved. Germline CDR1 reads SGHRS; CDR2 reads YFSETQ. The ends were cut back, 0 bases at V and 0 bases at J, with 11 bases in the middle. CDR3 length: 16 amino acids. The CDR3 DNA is TGCGCCAGCAGCTTGGCCTTGGCGGCAAGCACAGATACGCAGTATTTT. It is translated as CASSLALAASTDTQYF.

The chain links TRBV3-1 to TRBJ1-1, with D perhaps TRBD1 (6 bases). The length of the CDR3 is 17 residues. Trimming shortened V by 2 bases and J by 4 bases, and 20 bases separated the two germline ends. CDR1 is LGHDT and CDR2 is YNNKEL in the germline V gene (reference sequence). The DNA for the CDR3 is TGTGCCAGCAGCCAACCCCTACAGGGATCATGGAGCACTGAAGCTTTCTTT. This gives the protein CASSQPLQGSWSTEAFF.